The source of this TCR beta chain is a study of beta chain features in type 1 diabetes. Study-level background: Examined across all samples were almost 110 million sorted cells.

As concerns this clone: Its target is not known.

Notes on the study in general: Here, the possible influence of HLA type (on TCRB rearrangement) remained unresolved. Insertions at VDJ junctions were less frequent in type 1 diabetes patients. These patients also deleted more nucleotides at the same junctions. All four CD4+ subsets from Type 1 diabetes patients carried moderately but significantly shorter TCRB CDR3s.

Reverse transcription of all isolated RNA meant that expressed TCRB transcripts were sequenced. Libraries were prepared by immunoSEQ multiplex PCR; TCRdb keeps only in-frame clonotypes and omits some of them. The table includes approximately 260,000 clones, roughly 22% detected once. This TCR derives from a woman between 35 and 50 years old with type 1 diabetes. Sequences were obtained from naive CD4+ T cells from blood.

The CDR3 nucleotides read TGTGCCAGCAGCCGAGGTCAAGGGGGGGAGGAAGCCACCTTC. It yields the protein CASSRGQGGEEATF. The chain is built from TRBV4-2 and TRBJ1-2, with a possible D match to TRBD1 (6 bases). Germline loops: CDR1 LGHNA, CDR2 YNFKEQ. V was cut by 4 bases and J by 13 bases, with 22 bases left in between. The CDR3 sequence is 14 residues long.